The TCR beta chain described here comes from a study of T cells in Graves' hyperthyroidism and ophthalmopathy (dated by TCRdb to about 2019). In the study overall: Peripheral blood was collected at initial diagnosis, before any treatment. After blood sampling, hyperthyroidism patients were treated with methimazole at a starting dose of 30 mg daily, and ophthalmopathy patients were treated with high-dose intravenous methylprednisolone. The approximately 100 discovery patients were divided at random into training and test sets in a 7:3 ratio. In addition, the study compared T-cell repertoires in thyroid tissue and in blood from six Graves' hyperthyroidism patients. The paper reports TCR Vbeta CDR3 sequencing of approximately 140 peripheral blood samples: fewer than 50 ophthalmopathy, around 80 hyperthyroidism and 17 progressor patients. TCR V-J signatures able to tell the groups apart were searched for in a discovery cohort of 95 to 100 patients, of whom fewer than 45 had Graves' ophthalmopathy and 55 to 60 had stable Graves' hyperthyroidism. Prospective prediction of ophthalmopathy was tested in an independent validation cohort consisting of 18 hyperthyroidism patients and some 15 patients who later progressed to ophthalmopathy. General study outcomes and caveats: Most expanded thyroid clonotypes (frequency above 0.001) were also detected in blood, a finding suggesting that blood repertoires may reflect thyroid immune responses. Sample size was not statistically predetermined, and investigators were not blinded to group allocation. In validation, the model predicted progression to ophthalmopathy a median of approximately 6.3 months before onset, with approximately 68% sensitivity and more than 72% specificity. In cross-validation, a model built on a 13 V-J signature told ophthalmopathy apart from stable hyperthyroidism with over 85% sensitivity and around 81% specificity, and in testing the same model reached 80%/75%.

The TCR beta CDR3 regions were amplified from RNA transcripts. A first-round RT-PCR of the TCR CDR3 used the HTBI primer set with the Qiagen OneStep RT-PCR kit. A second multiplex PCR round built the libraries, followed by size selection and purification. The libraries were sequenced on an Illumina HiSeq2000 using paired-end 100 bp reads. On the study's bioinformatics: SOAPnuke was used to process the raw data, removing reads that contained adapters or uncalled bases, had a mean Phred below 15, or lacked an exact match to the constant primer or identifier. High-quality paired reads were merged with COPE v1.2.5, and unique nucleotide sequences were defined as clonotypes. Clonotypes were aligned to IMGT TRBV, TRBD and TRBJ reference segments using MiTCR v1.1. Analysis was restricted to V-J combinations with a frequency above 0.0001, which covered roughly 99% of repertoires. The TCS score was defined as the ratio of F50 (clonal expansion) to E x V (chaos), calculated using BLOSUM62-based TCRdist between CDR3 peptides within each V-J. Welch's t-statistics and random forest reduced just over 500 V-J features to about 12, which were used in a naive Bayes classifier (R e1071). TCRdb reran the public reads through fastp at Q25 and MiXCR, keeping productive beta chains. Entries are consolidated by CDR3 protein sequence, retaining the most common genes and DNA. Here the V and J calls rest on TCRdb's processing, not on the authors' analysis. For this sample the table gives over 350,000 distinct CDR3 sequences, of which roughly 14% were detected only once. Roughly 13% of the sample is taken by the ten largest.

Ophthalmopathy patients had moderately to severely active disease, with a Clinical Activity Score of 3 or more, a NOSPECS grade of 4 or more, and a disease duration of less than 3 months. Patients with uncontrolled infections, other autoimmune diseases, pregnancy or lactation were excluded. Diagnoses were established on the basis of clinical symptoms, serum thyroxine and TRAb, thyroid ultrasound, and orbital computed tomography. PBMCs were separated from around 9.1 ml of fresh peripheral blood using Ficoll-Paque density gradient centrifugation. Trizol reagent was used to extract total RNA, and RNA quality was then checked on an Agilent 2100 Bioanalyzer. This clonotype was found a few times. No cognate antigen has been identified for it. No quality values exist for individual bases; no much larger clone is one base distant. Trimming at the junction amounts to 2 bases on V and 0 bases on J, and the germline ends lie 4 bases apart. From the cysteine up to the phenylalanine, the CDR3 has a length of 13 residues. Only the CDR3 DNA stays, 39 bases, in frame from base 1. The germline V gene gives CDR1 as MNHNS and CDR2 as SASEGT.

The sample was blood. The V and J genes are TRBV6-1 and TRBJ1-2, with an unclear D gene assignment. This receptor was obtained from a man aged 18 to 30 with Graves' ophthalmopathy. The CDR3 region reads CASSETSNYGYTF. Here is the DNA: TGTGCCAGCAGTGAAACGTCTAACTATGGCTACACCTTC.